This TCR beta chain was recorded in a study of breast tumors, draining lymph nodes, adjacent tissues. Study results and limitations: Luminal-like breast cancer showed significantly greater tumor-nontumor repertoire similarity than basal-like breast cancer did. The lymph node origin of tumor T cells was framed as consistent with a hypothesis, not demonstrated. Tumor repertoires ranked between lymph nodes and nontumor tissue in diversity, with V and J gene preferences.

The CDR3 contains 15 residues. CDR1 and CDR2 from the germline V gene are SGHDT and YYEEEE. The J segment lost 14 bases and the V segment lost 0 bases, leaving 13 bases of the junction unmatched. This clonotype was recorded at least ten times. Its antigen remains unknown. TCRdb passed the multiplex PCR reads through MiXCR, listing each CDR3 protein once. The sample lists about 89,000 distinct CDR3 sequences, approximately 28% occurring once. Axillary draining lymph nodes of breast cancer patients supplied the node samples. The chain employs TRBV5-6 and TRBJ2-1; 8 nucleotides agree with TRBD2. The receptor comes from a female donor with breast cancer. Some clones in this sample may be carry-over from other donors' samples. The sample comprised axillary lymph node tissue. CDR3 DNA sequence: TGTGCCAGCAGCTTGGTTTTTGCGGGAGGTCCACCCGAGTTCTTC. Translation gives CASSLVFAGGPPEFF.